The 8 T cell receptor beta chains given below trace back to one sample, sequenced in a study of blood T cell repertoires in COVID-19. Repertoires were generated with immunoSEQ multiplex PCR, while TCRdb's copy carries only in-frame clones and drops some. The sample includes just over 250,000 clones, 80% to 90% of them seen just once. Sequenced sample: peripheral blood. The receptors were gathered from an older woman with COVID-19, enrolled during active disease.

This clone was seen once. V gene TRBV24-1 combines with J gene TRBJ2-2; TRBD1 matches at 8 bases. The germline CDR1 and CDR2 sequences are KGHDR and SFDVKD. The CDR3 covers 14 residues. The V gene end was trimmed by 9 bases and the J gene end by 1 base; junction bases not matched to a gene: 3. CDR3 loop: CATHGQGNTGELFF. The CDR3 coding sequence is TGTGCCACCCACGGACAGGGGAACACCGGGGAGCTGTTTTTT.

The J gene is TRBJ1-2, the V gene TRBV28, with D perhaps TRBD1 (6 bases). CDR1 is MDHEN, CDR2 SYDVKM, per germline. V lost 9 bases, J lost 3 bases, and 17 bases lay in between. The CDR3 spans 14 residues. CDR3 sequence: CASQVAGEDYGYTF. The CDR3 DNA follows: TGTGCCAGTCAGGTGGCAGGGGAAGACTATGGCTACACCTTC.

The chain employs TRBV27 and TRBJ1-6; the D gene is possibly TRBD1 (5 bases). V was shortened by 5 bases and J by 6 bases, with 11 bases between the two germline ends. This CDR3 is built from 14 residues. Germline V gives CDR1 MNHEY, CDR2 SMNVEV (reference sequence). DNA of the CDR3: TGTGCCAGCAGTAGACACAGGCTTAATTCACCCCTCCACTTT. Translating gives CASSRHRLNSPLHF.

This sequence joins TRBV19 and TRBJ1-1; TRBD1 might be the D (5 bases). Germline values: CDR1 LNHDA, CDR2 SQIVND (reference sequence). This CDR3 contains 14 residues. The V end lost 3 bases, the J end lost 4 bases, and 12 bases lay between the germline ends. The CDR3 here is CASSMRGTGTEAFF. In DNA form, the CDR3 reads TGTGCCAGTAGTATGCGGGGGACGGGCACTGAAGCTTTCTTT.

The chain couples TRBV7-9 to TRBJ1-2; 9 bases align to TRBD1. The germline V gene encodes CDR1 SEHNR and CDR2 FQNEAQ (reference sequence). The CDR3 consists of 17 residues. V dropped 5 bases and J dropped 5; count of bases not matched to a gene: 15. The CDR3 region has the DNA TGTGCCAGCAGCCCGTCCCGGGACAGGGCCGGGGGTTATGGCTACACCTTC. Translation gives CASSPSRDRAGGYGYTF.

The chain joins TRBV2 to TRBJ1-1; D is possibly TRBD1 (5 bases). There are 14 residues in the CDR3. Trimming left V 1 base short and J 4 bases short, with 10 bases between. Per germline, CDR1 SNHLY and CDR2 FYNNEI. The CDR3 region is CASSEVGGSTEAFF. Here the CDR3 DNA reads TGTGCCAGCAGTGAAGTCGGGGGAAGCACTGAAGCTTTCTTT.

This clone appeared a single time. DNA for the CDR3: TGTGCCAGCAGCTCACAGGGTACTCAGCCCCAGCATTTT. Translating gives CASSSQGTQPQHF. The chain recombines TRBV6-2 or TRBV6-3 with TRBJ1-5; TRBD1 is a possible D gene (6 bases). The CDR3 spans 13 residues. Germline V gene sequence: CDR1 MNHEY, CDR2 SVGEGT. V dropped 6 bases and J dropped 6 bases, with 12 bases sitting between them.

The chain combines TRBV2 with TRBJ2-3, with a tentative D call TRBD2 (6 bases). Trimming stripped 7 bases from V and 0 bases from J, with 11 bases between. There are 14 residues in the CDR3. Germline V CDR1 and CDR2: SNHLY, FYNNEI. CDR3 amino acids: CASKLAGSTDTQYF. Here the CDR3 DNA reads TGTGCCAGCAAATTGGCGGGGAGCACAGATACGCAGTATTTT.